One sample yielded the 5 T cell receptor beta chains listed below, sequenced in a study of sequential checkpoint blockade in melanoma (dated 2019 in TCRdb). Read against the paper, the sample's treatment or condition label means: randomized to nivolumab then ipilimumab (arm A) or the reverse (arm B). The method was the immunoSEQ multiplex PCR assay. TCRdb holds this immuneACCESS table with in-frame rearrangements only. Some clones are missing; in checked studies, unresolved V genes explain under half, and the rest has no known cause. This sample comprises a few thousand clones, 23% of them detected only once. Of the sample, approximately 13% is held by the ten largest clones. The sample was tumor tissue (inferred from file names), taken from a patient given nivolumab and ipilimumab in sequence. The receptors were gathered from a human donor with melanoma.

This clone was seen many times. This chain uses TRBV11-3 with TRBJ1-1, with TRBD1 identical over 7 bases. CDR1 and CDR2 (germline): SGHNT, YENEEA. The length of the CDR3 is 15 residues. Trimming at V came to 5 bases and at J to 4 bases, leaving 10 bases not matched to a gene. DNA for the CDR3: TGTGCCAGCAGCGCGGATCACAGGGGTGGCACTGAAGCTTTCTTT. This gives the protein CASSADHRGGTEAFF.

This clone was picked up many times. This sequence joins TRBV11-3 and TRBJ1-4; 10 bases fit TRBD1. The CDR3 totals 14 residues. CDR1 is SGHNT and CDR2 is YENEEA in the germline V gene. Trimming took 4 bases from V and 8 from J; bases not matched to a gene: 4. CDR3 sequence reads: CASSSGQGDEKLFF. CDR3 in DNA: TGTGCCAGCAGCTCCGGACAGGGGGACGAAAAACTGTTTTTT. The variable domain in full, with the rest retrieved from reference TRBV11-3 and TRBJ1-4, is EAGVVQSPRYKIIEKKQPVAFWCNPISGHNTLYWYLQNLGQGPELLIRYENEEAVDDSQLPKDRFSAERLKGVDSTLKIQPAELGDSAVYLCASSSGQGDEKLFFGSGTQLSVL.

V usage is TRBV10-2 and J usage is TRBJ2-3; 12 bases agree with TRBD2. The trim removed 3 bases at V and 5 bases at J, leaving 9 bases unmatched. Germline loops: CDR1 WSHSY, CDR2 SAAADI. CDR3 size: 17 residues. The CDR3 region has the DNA TGCGCCAGCAGTGAATCGCCTAGCGGGGGGGCCGGAGATACGCAGTATTTT. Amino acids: CASSESPSGGAGDTQYF.

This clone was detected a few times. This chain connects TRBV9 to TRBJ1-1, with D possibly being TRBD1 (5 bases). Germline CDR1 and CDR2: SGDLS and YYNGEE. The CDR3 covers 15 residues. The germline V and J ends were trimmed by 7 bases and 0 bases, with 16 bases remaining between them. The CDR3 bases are TGTGCCAGCGCAATGGGGGACCGGATGAACACTGAAGCTTTCTTT. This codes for CASAMGDRMNTEAFF.

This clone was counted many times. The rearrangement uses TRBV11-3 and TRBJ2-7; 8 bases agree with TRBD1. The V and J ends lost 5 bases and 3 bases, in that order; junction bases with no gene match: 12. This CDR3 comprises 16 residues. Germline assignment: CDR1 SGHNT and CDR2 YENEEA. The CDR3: CASSIGGRQGSYEQYF. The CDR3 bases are TGTGCCAGCAGCATTGGGGGGCGACAGGGGAGCTACGAGCAGTACTTC.